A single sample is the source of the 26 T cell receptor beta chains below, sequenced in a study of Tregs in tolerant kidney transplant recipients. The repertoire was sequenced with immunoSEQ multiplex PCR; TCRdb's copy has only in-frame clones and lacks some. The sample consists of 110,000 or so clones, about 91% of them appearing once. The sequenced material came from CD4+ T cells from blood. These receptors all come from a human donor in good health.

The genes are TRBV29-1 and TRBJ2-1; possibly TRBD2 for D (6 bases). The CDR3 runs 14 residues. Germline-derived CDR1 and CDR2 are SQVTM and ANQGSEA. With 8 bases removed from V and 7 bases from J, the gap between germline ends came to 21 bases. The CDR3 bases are TGCAGCAATCCCGGGAGAGGAGGGAGAAATGAGCAGTTCTTC. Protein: CSNPGRGGRNEQFF.

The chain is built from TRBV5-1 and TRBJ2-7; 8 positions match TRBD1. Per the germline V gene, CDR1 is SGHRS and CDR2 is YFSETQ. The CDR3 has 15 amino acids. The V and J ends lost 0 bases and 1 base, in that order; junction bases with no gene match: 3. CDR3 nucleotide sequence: TGCGCCAGCAGCTTGGAAGGACAGGGATCCTACGAGCAGTACTTC. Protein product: CASSLEGQGSYEQYF.

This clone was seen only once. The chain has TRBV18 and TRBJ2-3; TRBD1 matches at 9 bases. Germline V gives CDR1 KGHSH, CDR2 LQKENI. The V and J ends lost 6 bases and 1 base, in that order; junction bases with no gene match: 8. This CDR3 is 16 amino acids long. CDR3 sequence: CASSPGTGFGTDTQYF. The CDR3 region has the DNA TGTGCCAGCTCTCCCGGGACAGGGTTTGGCACAGATACGCAGTATTTT.

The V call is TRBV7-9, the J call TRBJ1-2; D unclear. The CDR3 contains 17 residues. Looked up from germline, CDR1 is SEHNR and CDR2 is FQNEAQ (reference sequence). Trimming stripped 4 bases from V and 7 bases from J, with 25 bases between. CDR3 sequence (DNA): TGTGCCAGCAGCTCCCGTGGGGTAGGAGCTAACTTGGGTGGCTACACCTTC. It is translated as CASSSRGVGANLGGYTF.

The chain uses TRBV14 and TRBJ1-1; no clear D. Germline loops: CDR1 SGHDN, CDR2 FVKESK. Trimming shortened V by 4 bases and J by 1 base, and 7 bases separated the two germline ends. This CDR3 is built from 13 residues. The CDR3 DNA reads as TGTGCCAGCAGCCGCGATGAGAACACTGAAGCTTTCTTT. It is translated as CASSRDENTEAFF.

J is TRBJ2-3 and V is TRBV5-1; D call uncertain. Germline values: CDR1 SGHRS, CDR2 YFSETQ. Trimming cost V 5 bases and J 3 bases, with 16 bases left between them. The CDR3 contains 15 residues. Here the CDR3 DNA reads TGCGCCAGCAGTTCAGTCCCGACGGCGACAGATACGCAGTATTTT. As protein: CASSSVPTATDTQYF.

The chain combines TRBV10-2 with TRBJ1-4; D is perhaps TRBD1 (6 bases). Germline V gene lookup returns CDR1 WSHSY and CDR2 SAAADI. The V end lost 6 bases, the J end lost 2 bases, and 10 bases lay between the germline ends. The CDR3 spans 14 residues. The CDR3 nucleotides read TGCGCCAGCAGACGACAGGCCACTAATGAAAAACTGTTTTTT. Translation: CASRRQATNEKLFF.

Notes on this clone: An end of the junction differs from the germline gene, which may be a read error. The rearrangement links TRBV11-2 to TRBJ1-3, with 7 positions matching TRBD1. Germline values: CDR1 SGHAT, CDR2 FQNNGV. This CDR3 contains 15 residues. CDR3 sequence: CASNLDRATGNTIYF. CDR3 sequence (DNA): TGTGCCAGCAACTTAGACAGGGCTACTGGAAACACCATATATTTT.

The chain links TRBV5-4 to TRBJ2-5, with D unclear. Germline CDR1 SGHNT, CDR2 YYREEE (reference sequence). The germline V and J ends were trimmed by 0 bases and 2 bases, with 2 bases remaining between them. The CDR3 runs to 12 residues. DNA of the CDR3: TGTGCCAGCAGCTTGGCTCAAGAGACCCAGTACTTC. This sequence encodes CASSLAQETQYF.

The CDR3 DNA reads TGTGCCAGCACCACGGACAGGGGATACAATGAGCAGTTCTTC. Its translation is CASTTDRGYNEQFF. V usage is TRBV6-1 and J usage is TRBJ2-1; 9 bases fit TRBD1. This CDR3 comprises 14 residues. Germline V CDR1 and CDR2: MNHNS, SASEGT. The ends lost 7 bases at V and 4 bases at J; junction bases unmatched: 5.

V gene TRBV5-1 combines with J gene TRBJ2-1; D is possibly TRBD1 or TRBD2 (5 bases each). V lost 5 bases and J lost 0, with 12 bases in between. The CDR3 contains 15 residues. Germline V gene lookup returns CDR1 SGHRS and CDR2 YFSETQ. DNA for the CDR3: TGCGCCAGCAGGTGGGACCTGAGCTCCTACAATGAGCAGTTCTTC. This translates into CASRWDLSSYNEQFF. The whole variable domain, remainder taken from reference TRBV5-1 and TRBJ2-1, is KAGVTQTPRYLIKTRGQQVTLSCSPISGHRSVSWYQQTPGQGLQFLFEYFSETQRNKGNFPGRFSGRQFSNSRSEMNVSTLELGDSALYLCASRWDLSSYNEQFFGPGTRLTVL.

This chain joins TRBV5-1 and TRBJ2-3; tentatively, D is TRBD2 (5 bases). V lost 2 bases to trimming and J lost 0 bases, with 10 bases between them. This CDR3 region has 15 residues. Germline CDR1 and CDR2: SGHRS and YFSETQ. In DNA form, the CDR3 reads TGCGCCAGCAGCTTTGGGCGGGCTAGCACAGATACGCAGTATTTT. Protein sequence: CASSFGRASTDTQYF.

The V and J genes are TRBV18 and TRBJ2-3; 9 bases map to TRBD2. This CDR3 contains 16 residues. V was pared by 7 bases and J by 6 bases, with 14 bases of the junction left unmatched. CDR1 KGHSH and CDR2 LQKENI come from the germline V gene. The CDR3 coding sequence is TGTGCCAGCTTCATACGACTAGCGGCAGGGGTGGATACGCAGTATTTT. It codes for CASFIRLAAGVDTQYF.

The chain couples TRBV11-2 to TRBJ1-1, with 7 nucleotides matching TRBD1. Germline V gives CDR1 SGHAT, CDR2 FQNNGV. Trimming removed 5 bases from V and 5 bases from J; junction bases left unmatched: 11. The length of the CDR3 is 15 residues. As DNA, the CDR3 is TGTGCCAGCAGCACGCTCCCAGGGGGTCGGACTGAAGCTTTCTTT. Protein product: CASSTLPGGRTEAFF.

In nucleotides, the CDR3 is TGTGCCAGCAGCTTAGTAGGGGGGACAGACGGCTACACCTTC. This translates into CASSLVGGTDGYTF. The J gene is TRBJ1-2, the V gene TRBV11-2; 7 bases are shared with TRBD1. Per germline, CDR1 SGHAT and CDR2 FQNNGV. The CDR3 has 14 amino acids. Unmatched junction bases numbered 7, after V lost 1 base and J lost 8 bases.

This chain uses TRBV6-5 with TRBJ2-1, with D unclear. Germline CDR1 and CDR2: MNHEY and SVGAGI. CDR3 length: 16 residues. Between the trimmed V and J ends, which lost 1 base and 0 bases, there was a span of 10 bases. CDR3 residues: CASSYYPVSSYNEQFF. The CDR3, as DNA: TGTGCCAGCAGTTACTATCCTGTCTCCTCCTACAATGAGCAGTTCTTC.

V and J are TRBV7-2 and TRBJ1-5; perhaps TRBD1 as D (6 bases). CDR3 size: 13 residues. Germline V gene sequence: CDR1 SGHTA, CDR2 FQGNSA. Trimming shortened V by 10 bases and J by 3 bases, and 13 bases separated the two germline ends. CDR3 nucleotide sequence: TGTGCCACGAAACGGGGGCTCAATCAGCCCCAGCATTTT. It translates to CATKRGLNQPQHF.

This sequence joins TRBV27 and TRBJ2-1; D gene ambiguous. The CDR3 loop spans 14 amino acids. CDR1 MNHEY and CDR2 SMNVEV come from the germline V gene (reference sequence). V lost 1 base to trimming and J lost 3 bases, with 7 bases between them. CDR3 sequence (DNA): TGTGCCAGCAGTTTATGGAACAGCTACAATGAGCAGTTCTTC. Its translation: CASSLWNSYNEQFF.

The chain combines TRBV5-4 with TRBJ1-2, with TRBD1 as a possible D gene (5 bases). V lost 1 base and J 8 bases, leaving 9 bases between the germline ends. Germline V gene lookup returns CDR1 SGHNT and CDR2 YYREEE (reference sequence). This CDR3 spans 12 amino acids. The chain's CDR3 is CASSLPRDGYTF. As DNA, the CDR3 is TGTGCCAGCAGCTTGCCCAGGGACGGCTACACCTTC.

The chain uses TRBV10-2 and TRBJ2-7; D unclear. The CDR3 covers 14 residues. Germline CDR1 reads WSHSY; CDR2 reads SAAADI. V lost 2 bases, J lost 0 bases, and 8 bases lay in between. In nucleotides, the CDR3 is TGCGCCAGCAGTGAGCCACTATCCTCCTACGAGCAGTACTTC. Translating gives CASSEPLSSYEQYF.

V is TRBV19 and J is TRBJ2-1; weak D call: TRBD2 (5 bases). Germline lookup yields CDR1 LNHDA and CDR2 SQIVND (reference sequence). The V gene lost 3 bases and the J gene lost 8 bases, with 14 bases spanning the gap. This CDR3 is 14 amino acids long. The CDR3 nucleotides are TGTGCCAGTAGTATCTTAGGGAGTTACGATGAGCAGTTCTTC. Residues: CASSILGSYDEQFF.

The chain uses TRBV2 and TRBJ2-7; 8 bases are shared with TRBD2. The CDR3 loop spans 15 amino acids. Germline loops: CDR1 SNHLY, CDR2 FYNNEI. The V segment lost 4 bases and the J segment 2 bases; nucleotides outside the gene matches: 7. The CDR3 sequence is CASSAGGGRAYEQYF. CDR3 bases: TGTGCCAGCAGTGCGGGGGGGGGCAGAGCCTACGAGCAGTACTTC.

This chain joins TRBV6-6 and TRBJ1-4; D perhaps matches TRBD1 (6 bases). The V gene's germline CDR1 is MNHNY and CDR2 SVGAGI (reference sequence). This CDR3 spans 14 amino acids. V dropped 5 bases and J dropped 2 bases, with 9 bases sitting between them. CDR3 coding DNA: TGTGCCAGCAGTAAACAGGGCACTAATGAAAAACTGTTTTTT. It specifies CASSKQGTNEKLFF.

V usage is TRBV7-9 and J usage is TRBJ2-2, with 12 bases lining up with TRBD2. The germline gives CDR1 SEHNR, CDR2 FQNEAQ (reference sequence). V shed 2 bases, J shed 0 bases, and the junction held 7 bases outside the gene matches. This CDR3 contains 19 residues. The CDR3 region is CASSLRLAGAPSNTGELFF. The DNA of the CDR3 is TGTGCCAGCAGCTTAAGACTAGCGGGAGCGCCCTCGAACACCGGGGAGCTGTTTTTT.

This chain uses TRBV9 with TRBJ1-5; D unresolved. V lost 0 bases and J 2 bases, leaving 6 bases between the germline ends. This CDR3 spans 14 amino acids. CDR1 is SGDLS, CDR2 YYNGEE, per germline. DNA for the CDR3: TGTGCCAGCAGCGTAGGCAGGCGCAATCAGCCCCAGCATTTT. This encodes CASSVGRRNQPQHF. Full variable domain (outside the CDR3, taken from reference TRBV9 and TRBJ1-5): DSGVTQTPKHLITATGQRVTLRCSPRSGDLSVYWYQQSLDQGLQFLIQYYNGEERAKGNILERFSAQQFPDLHSELNLSSLELGDSALYFCASSVGRRNQPQHFGDGTRLSIL.

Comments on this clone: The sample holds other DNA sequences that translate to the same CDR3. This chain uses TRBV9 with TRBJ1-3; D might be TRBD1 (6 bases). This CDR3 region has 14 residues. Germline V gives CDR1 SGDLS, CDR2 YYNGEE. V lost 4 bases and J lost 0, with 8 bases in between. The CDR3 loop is CASSLGGSGNTIYF. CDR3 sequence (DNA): TGTGCCAGCAGCTTAGGGGGCTCTGGAAACACCATATATTTT.